The 2 T cell receptor beta chains in this list originate from one sample, sequenced in a study of cytomegalovirus exposure and HLA in healthy donors. 13 Jbeta primers and 60 Vbeta primers were used for the PCR. Assay used: immunoSEQ multiplex PCR; TCRdb lists only in-frame clones, some missing. Of fewer than 100,000 clones listed, more than 70% are singletons. Sample: PBMCs. All receptors derive from a male donor in good health and CMV-seropositive.

The chain links TRBV19 to TRBJ2-2; 8 bases match TRBD2. From germline, CDR1 is LNHDA and CDR2 SQIVND (reference sequence). The CDR3 length is 13 residues. After removal of 6 bases from V and 4 bases from J, the junction contained 1 base not matched to a gene. In DNA form, the CDR3 reads TGTGCCAGTAGCGGGAGGGTCACCGGGGAGCTGTTTTTT. Encoded protein: CASSGRVTGELFF.

The chain uses TRBV7-9 and TRBJ1-3; D is ambiguous. CDR3 length: 14 residues. V gave up 4 bases and J gave up 0 bases, with 7 bases separating them. In germline, CDR1 is SEHNR, CDR2 FQNEAQ (reference sequence). CDR3 DNA: TGTGCCAGCAGCTCCTCTTCCTCTGGAAACACCATATATTTT. Translating gives CASSSSSSGNTIYF.